A selection of T cell receptor beta chains follows, all from one sample in a study of technical replicates of blood from a few donors. The method was immunoSEQ multiplex PCR; TCRdb's version includes in-frame clones alone and lacks a portion of them. Here the sample spans tens of thousands of clones, over 75% being singletons. Sequences were obtained from T cells isolated from PBMCs. The receptor source for this set is a human donor in good health. Both conserved end residues are part of each CDR3. A D gene is named only where the DNA matches it firmly. Expanded clones are given a class, and other clones once, few, many or no size at all.

v_gene: TRBV5-1
abundance: -
j_gene: TRBJ2-7
d_gene: TRBD1
CDR3nt: TGCGCCAGCAGCTTCAGACAGGGGGAATCCTACGAGCAGTACTTC
CDR3aa: CASSFRQGESYEQYF

v_gene: TRBV29-1
abundance: -
j_gene: TRBJ2-7
d_gene: TRBD1
CDR3nt: TGCAGCGTTGAAGGTTGGACAGGGGATCCCTACGAGCAGTACTTC
CDR3aa: CSVEGWTGDPYEQYF

v_gene: TRBV5-1
abundance: once
j_gene: TRBJ2-7
d_gene: TRBD1
CDR3nt: TGCGCCAGCAGCTTAAGGACAGGGGGATACTACGAGCAGTACTTC
CDR3aa: CASSLRTGGYYEQYF

v_gene: TRBV5-4
abundance: -
j_gene: TRBJ1-1
d_gene: TRBD1
CDR3nt: TGTGCCAGCAGCTTGGGACAGGGGTTTCAGGGAGCTTTCTTT
CDR3aa: CASSLGQGFQGAFF

v_gene: TRBV4-3
abundance: few
j_gene: TRBJ1-1
d_gene: -
CDR3nt: TGCGCCAGCAGCCAATATGGGGGGGGGACTGAAGCTTTCTTT
CDR3aa: CASSQYGGGTEAFF

v_gene: TRBV4-3
abundance: -
j_gene: TRBJ2-7
d_gene: TRBD2
CDR3nt: TGCGCCAGCAGCCAAGGATCGACTAGCGGGTACGAGCAGTACTTC
CDR3aa: CASSQGSTSGYEQYF

v_gene: TRBV6-1
abundance: few
j_gene: TRBJ1-5
d_gene: TRBD1
CDR3nt: TGTGCCAGCAACAGGGGGCAGGATCAGCCCCAGCATTTT
CDR3aa: CASNRGQDQPQHF

v_gene: TRBV5-1
abundance: -
j_gene: TRBJ2-1
d_gene: TRBD2
CDR3nt: TGCGCCAGCAGCTTAGAAGCGGGAGCCTACAATGAGCAGTTCTTC
CDR3aa: CASSLEAGAYNEQFF

v_gene: TRBV6-5
abundance: -
j_gene: TRBJ1-5
d_gene: TRBD1
CDR3nt: TGTGCCAGCAGTTACCCCAGGACAGGTAGCAATCAGCCCCAGCATTTT
CDR3aa: CASSYPRTGSNQPQHF

v_gene: TRBV7-7
abundance: -
j_gene: TRBJ2-1
d_gene: -
CDR3nt: TGTGCTAGCAGCCCGGACTATAACGCGCATGAGCAGTTCTTC
CDR3aa: CASSPDYNAHEQFF

v_gene: TRBV30
abundance: few
j_gene: TRBJ1-1
d_gene: -
CDR3nt: TGTGCCTGGAGTGTAACAGGGTTGAGTGCTTTCTTT
CDR3aa: CAWSVTGLSAFF

v_gene: TRBV10-3
abundance: few
j_gene: TRBJ1-1
d_gene: -
CDR3nt: TGTGCCATCAGTGAGCCGGTCCACGGGAAGAACACTGAAGCTTTCTTT
CDR3aa: CAISEPVHGKNTEAFF

v_gene: TRBV5-1
abundance: -
j_gene: TRBJ2-5
d_gene: -
CDR3nt: TGCGCCAGCAGCTTGGAAGTACAGGGCGGACAAGAGACCCAGTACTTC
CDR3aa: CASSLEVQGGQETQYF